The present entry profiles one T cell receptor (beta chain) with its context. This sample is drawn from a study of blood T cell repertoires in COVID-19. Study-wide context: Acute and convalescent COVID-19 samples came from the United States, Italy and Spain. Sources were T cells, B-cell-depleted T cells, or PBMCs; the material itself was cDNA or gDNA.

This table comes from immunoSEQ multiplex PCR, and its TCRdb copy is limited to in-frame clones, with some not included. The sample holds about 130,000 clones, roughly 80% seen once. Sequenced input: PBMCs or T cells enriched from blood (not recorded which). This TCR came from a man in his fifties or sixties who had recovered from COVID-19.

CDR3 loop: CSVEESGYEQYF. In DNA form, the CDR3 reads TGCAGCGTTGAAGAGAGCGGTTACGAGCAGTACTTC. This chain connects TRBV29-1 to TRBJ2-7; a weak D match, TRBD2 (5 bases). The V gene's germline CDR1 is SQVTM and CDR2 ANQGSEA. This CDR3 contains 12 residues. V lost 0 bases, J lost 4 bases, and 7 bases lay in between.